One and the same sample provided the 10 T cell receptor beta chains below, sequenced in a study of T cell repertoires in cytomegalovirus infection. MiXCR, run by TCRdb on the reads, gives a single entry per CDR3 protein. Of around 740,000 distinct CDR3 sequences in the sample, approximately 34% are singletons; the top ten hold under 3%. Material: PBMCs. The receptor source for this set is a human donor in good health (CMV status not recorded). Some clones in this sample may be carry-over from other donors' samples.

This clonotype has only a few counts. This rearrangement joins TRBV7-8 to TRBJ1-2, with D maybe TRBD1 (5 bases). Trimming took 0 bases from V and 3 from J, leaving 11 bases between them. The CDR3 is 15 residues long. Germline assignment: CDR1 SGHVS and CDR2 FQNEAQ. The CDR3 coding sequence is TGTGCCAGCAGCTTAGCAGGCGGGACCTACTATGGCTACACCTTC. Its translation: CASSLAGGTYYGYTF.

This clonotype was observed a handful of times. CDR3 sequence: CASSHGQLGNQPQHF. In nucleotides, the CDR3 is TGTGCCAGCAGTCACGGACAGCTGGGCAATCAGCCCCAGCATTTT. The chain has TRBV12-3 or TRBV12-4 and TRBJ1-5; weak D call: TRBD1 (6 bases). V was trimmed by 5 bases and J by 2 bases, leaving 13 bases between them. The CDR3 sequence is 15 residues long.

This clonotype was seen more than once but under ten times. The chain links TRBV7-9 to TRBJ2-5; D might be TRBD2 (6 bases). CDR1 is SEHNR and CDR2 is FQNEAQ in the germline V gene (reference sequence). V was trimmed by 1 base and J by 0 bases, leaving 9 bases between them. The CDR3 consists of 15 residues. CDR3 residues: CASSLVAGNQETQYF. In nucleotides, the CDR3 is TGTGCCAGCAGCTTAGTGGCGGGGAACCAAGAGACCCAGTACTTC. Based on the CDR3 plus reference TRBV7-9 and TRBJ2-5, the full variable domain is DTGVSQNPRHKITKRGQNVTFRCDPISEHNRLYWYRQTLGQGPEFLTYFQNEAQLEKSRLLSDRFSAERPKGSFSTLEIQRTEQGDSAMYLCASSLVAGNQETQYFGPGTRLLVL.

The sample holds a few counts of this clonotype. The chain joins TRBV7-6 to TRBJ2-7; TRBD1 or TRBD2 may be the D gene (5 bases each). V gave up 1 base and J gave up 5 bases, with 9 bases separating them. This CDR3 is built from 13 residues. CDR1 and CDR2 (germline): SGHVS, FNYEAQ. The CDR3 sequence is CASSLVGGDEQYF. The CDR3 DNA reads as TGTGCCAGCAGCTTAGTTGGGGGAGACGAGCAGTACTTC.

This clonotype was picked up a small number of times. The chain couples TRBV19 to TRBJ1-2, with D maybe TRBD1 (6 bases). The V end lost 8 bases, the J end lost 6 bases, and 16 bases lay between the germline ends. This CDR3 comprises 13 residues. CDR1 and CDR2 (germline): LNHDA, SQIVND (reference sequence). Here the CDR3 reads CASQGQWKDGYTF. In nucleotides, the CDR3 is TGTGCCAGTCAAGGACAGTGGAAGGATGGCTACACCTTC.

The rearrangement joins TRBV10-3 to TRBJ1-1; D is unclear. The length of the CDR3 is 13 residues. Trimming cost V 4 bases and J 5 bases, with 11 bases left between them. Looked up from germline, CDR1 is ENHRY and CDR2 is SYGVKD. The CDR3 nucleotides read TGTGCCATCAGTGCGGGGTCTGTGACTGAAGCTTTCTTT. It specifies CAISAGSVTEAFF.

In its sample, this clonotype was seen a few times. The rearrangement uses TRBV7-2 and TRBJ1-6, with D perhaps TRBD1 (6 bases). V gave up 2 bases and J gave up 8 bases, with 13 bases separating them. The CDR3 length is 15 residues. CDR1 is SGHTA, CDR2 FQGNSA, per germline. This chain's CDR3 is CASSLPQGSYSPLHF. The DNA of the CDR3 is TGTGCCAGCAGCTTACCACAGGGTTCATATTCACCCCTCCACTTT.

This clonotype was seen more than once but under ten times. The CDR3 here is CASSLAAKEGSPLHF. The CDR3 region has the DNA TGTGCCAGCAGCTTAGCGGCAAAGGAGGGTTCACCCCTCCACTTT. The chain has TRBV7-8 and TRBJ1-6, with D uncertain. Trimming removed 0 bases from V and 9 bases from J, with 12 bases in between. This CDR3 contains 15 residues. CDR1 SGHVS and CDR2 FQNEAQ come from the germline V gene.

Points on this clonotype: A single base separates this from a much larger clone, so it may be a read error. The gene calls are TRBV7-2 and TRBJ2-1; 9 bases are a match to TRBD2. With V trimmed by 4 bases and J by 4 bases, 26 bases remained unmatched. Per the germline V gene, CDR1 is SGHTA and CDR2 is FQGNSA. The CDR3 spans 22 residues. The CDR3, as DNA: TGTGCCAGCAGCTACCCCCGTGCGAGCGGGAGGCCAGAGAGAGGGGTTTACAATGAGCAGTTCTTC. Residues: CASSYPRASGRPERGVYNEQFF.

DNA of the CDR3: TGTGCCAGTAGAATCGGGGGCGCAGATACGCAGTATTTT. As protein: CASRIGGADTQYF. The J gene is TRBJ2-3, the V gene TRBV19; TRBD1 or TRBD2 may be the D gene (6 bases each). This CDR3 contains 13 residues. Trimming cost V 6 bases and J 4 bases, with 11 bases left between them. Germline-derived CDR1 and CDR2 are LNHDA and SQIVND (reference sequence).